A selection of T cell receptor beta chains follows, all from one sample in a study of blood T cell repertoires in COVID-19. Clones were read by immunoSEQ multiplex PCR, and TCRdb kept only the in-frame ones, dropping some. The sample holds 60,000 to 75,000 clones; around 83% are singletons and the top ten take roughly 13%. Sequenced sample: peripheral blood. All receptors derive from a human donor in a cohort sampled during active COVID-19. Both conserved end residues are part of each CDR3.

v_call	j_call	cdr3_aa
TRBV30	TRBJ1-5	CAWSKTGNRNQPQHF
TRBV19	TRBJ2-6	CASSIPGRPLSGANVLTF
TRBV7-2	TRBJ1-3	CASSLAGTGAGNTIYF
TRBV7-2	TRBJ2-7	CASSLARVAGEQYF
TRBV2	TRBJ1-1	CANLNRDNTEAFF
TRBV6-1	TRBJ2-7	CASSERVEQYF
TRBV7-8	TRBJ1-2	CASSLAAFSGYTF
TRBV30	TRBJ2-5	CAWSVGGAGETQYF
TRBV15	TRBJ1-2	CATSRVPYGYTF
TRBV5-6	TRBJ2-3	CASSLDWRGESDTQYF
TRBV14	TRBJ2-7	CASSRLRGYEQYF
TRBV15	TRBJ1-1	CATSRVALNTEAFF
TRBV9	TRBJ1-6	CASSVDVQGHSPLHF
TRBV6-4	TRBJ2-1	CASSEGAGAYNEQFF
TRBV3-1/TRBV3-2	TRBJ2-3	CASKGANIGTDTQYF
TRBV7-9	TRBJ1-2	CASSSGTGGDYGYTF
TRBV5-4	TRBJ1-2	CASSLVQDGYTF
TRBV9	TRBJ2-3	CASSAGVGTGLLTDTQYF
TRBV5-1	TRBJ1-4	CASSLRAGTSTNEKLFF
TRBV4-2	TRBJ1-3	CASSQAFDSYSGNTIYF
TRBV5-6	TRBJ1-2	CASSLLQDYGYTF
TRBV6-1	TRBJ1-5	CASSDEQGSLGNQPQHF
TRBV13	TRBJ1-6	CASSLSETPLHF
TRBV2	TRBJ2-4	CASSRLAGTKNIQYF
TRBV4-1	TRBJ2-1	CASSRQEYNEQFF
TRBV28	TRBJ1-1	CASRPTGSGYTEAFF
TRBV6-1	TRBJ1-4	CASSESPTGGEKLFF
TRBV7-6	TRBJ2-2	CASRRRSGQGRTGELFF
TRBV15	TRBJ1-3	CATSRAGSLGQGRNTIYF
TRBV28	TRBJ1-1	CASRTGGGTEAFF
TRBV3-1/TRBV3-2	TRBJ1-3	CASSRLDSGNTIYF
TRBV4-1	TRBJ2-3	CASSQDPVTQYF
TRBV7-8	TRBJ2-3	CASSSVPLWGGSTDTQYF
TRBV13	TRBJ2-4	CASSSTGVSKNIQYF